The T cell receptor (beta chain) described here comes from a study of cytomegalovirus exposure and HLA in healthy donors. Findings of the study overall: In a later analysis, 15,000 to 20,000 TCR beta sequences were associated with HLA alleles at 0.05 false discovery rate. An assumption of roughly uniform sequencing depth across donors underlay the presence/absence analyses.

For this clone: Its specificity is not known.

PCR amplification relied on 60 Vbeta primers (plus 13 Jbeta primers). Data came from immunoSEQ multiplex PCR; TCRdb stores just in-frame clones and leaves some out. The sample has roughly 100,000 clones, around four fifths seen once. The source is a man aged 30 to 45 in good health and CMV-seronegative. The sequenced material came from PBMCs.

The CDR3: CASSWTPGLAEAEAYEQYF. Written as DNA, the CDR3 is TGTGCCAGCAGCTGGACGCCGGGACTAGCGGAGGCAGAAGCCTACGAGCAGTACTTC. The V gene is TRBV28, the J gene TRBJ2-7; the match to TRBD2 covers 11 bases. The ends lost 6 bases at V and 2 bases at J; junction bases unmatched: 18. The CDR3 is made up of 19 amino acids. CDR1 is MDHEN, CDR2 SYDVKM, per germline.